This TCR beta chain was found in a study of blood T cells in healthy people across ages (dated by TCRdb to the mid-2010s). Notes on the research overall: In model experiments, template switching captured about one uniquely barcoded TCR beta cDNA molecule for every two T cells. Age-related changes in TCR beta repertoire diversity were measured in the study by deep sequencing normalized with unique cDNA molecular identifiers. The donors were split into four age groups: young (average approximately 16 years), middle-aged (about 40), aged (approximately 60) and long-lived (approximately 89). To avoid experimental bias, donors of different ages were distributed randomly across sequencing lanes. For two donors (one aged 18 to 29 and one aged 80 or older), the study analyzed two additional independent replicas of 1 million unique cDNA reads from the same blood draw.

The CDR1 and CDR2 encoded by the germline V gene are SNHLY and FYNNEI. V is pared back by 8 bases and J by 4 bases, with 19 bases lying between the germline termini. Measured from the cysteine to the phenylalanine, the CDR3 is 15 residues long. Just CDR3 DNA is preserved here, 45 bases in frame from base 1. Details on this clonotype: This clone's antigen is unknown. Within one base of it there is no much larger clone, and no base qualities were kept.

Libraries were constructed by 5' RACE. Reads for this sample came from an Illumina HiSeq 2500. The second PCR ran for about 6 to 11 cycles and used a J-beta primer mix along with a sample-barcoded 5' primer. A unique molecular identifier was introduced onto each TCR beta cDNA molecule by a template-switch 5' adaptor carrying 12 random nucleotides. Each sample yielded at least 3 million CDR3-containing paired-end reads. First-strand cDNA synthesis was performed from all RNA using the Mint cDNA synthesis kit, with priming by a TRBC-specific oligonucleotide. All cDNA was treated with uracil-DNA glycosylase and then went through a first 18-cycle PCR with the universal primers M1SS and BC2_uni_R. Per the authors' processing: For normalization, 1 million high-quality reads were randomly selected from each sample, with every read carrying a distinct molecular identifier. Reads with shared molecular identifiers were discarded instead of being binned into consensus sequences. MiTCR, set to a Q25 quality threshold and the strictest error-elimination algorithm, was used for CDR3 identification, clonotype clustering and error correction. Lower-bound total TCR beta diversity was estimated with a nonparametric unseen species model using Euler transformation. The public reads were quality trimmed at Q25 with fastp and then assembled into clones with MiXCR by TCRdb, keeping productive beta chains. Each entry is one CDR3 protein sequence, shown with its most common DNA and genes. These V and J calls rely on TCRdb rather than the paper's analysis. Within this sample are 650,000 to 900,000 distinct CDR3 sequences, with approximately 65% of them counted one time only. Together, the top ten hold roughly a quarter of the sample.

The paper as a whole reports these results and caveats: Estimates of total diversity based on one million sequenced T cells were regarded as lower bounds and as underestimates. A strong correlation was found between observed TCR beta diversity and the percentage of naive T cells measured by flow cytometry. Since profiling was done on bulk unsorted PBMCs, naive and antigen-experienced compartments could not be conclusively compared. Donor CMV infection status was unknown, potentially confounding age-related changes in expanded clonotypes. Compared with the aged group, more naive CD4+ T cells, fewer expanded clones and increased TCR diversity were shown by the long-lived group, suggesting age selection. Observed TCR beta diversity per million T cells fell roughly linearly with age, and a significant reduction was already apparent by age roughly 40.

The roughly 39 donors, aged roughly 6 to 100 years, were systemically healthy Caucasian individuals from Russia. Approximately 11 milliliters of peripheral blood were drawn from each donor into EDTA-treated Vacutainer tubes. Ficoll-Paque density-gradient centrifugation was used to isolate PBMCs, with at least 7 million obtained per sample. Trizol reagent was used to extract total RNA from the PBMCs, yielding at least 5.5 micrograms per sample. For every donor, an aliquot of PBMCs went through flow cytometry to measure the percentages of naive CD45RAhigh/CD27high T cells. The source material was blood. In this chain, TRBV2 is recombined with TRBJ2-3; a weak D assignment points to TRBD1 (7 bases agree). The sequence came from a man aged 25 to 40 in good health. The CDR3 corresponds to CASPAGTAGPDTQYF. The bases read TGTGCCAGCCCGGCGGGGACAGCGGGCCCAGATACGCAGTATTTT.